This is a list of T cell receptor beta chains from one sample in a study of Graves' ophthalmopathy and Graves' hyperthyroidism. MiXCR was run by TCRdb on the multiplex PCR reads, yielding one entry per CDR3 protein. The sample comprises about 620,000 distinct CDR3 sequences, about 20% of which are singletons, and about 6.6% rests with the top ten. Sequenced input: peripheral blood. The receptors originated from a young woman with stable Graves' hyperthyroidism. Some clones in this sample may be carry-over from other donors' samples. The CDR3 runs from the conserved cysteine through the conserved F or W. Fields, in order: clone size, V gene, J gene, D gene, CDR3 protein, CDR3 DNA. D genes are given only for firm matches. Clone size is given for some rows only: seen once, a few or many times, or a class if the clone is expanded.

many	TRBV19	TRBJ2-7	TRBD1	CASRPRDSLAYEQYF	TGTGCCAGTCGCCCCCGGGACAGCTTAGCCTACGAGCAGTACTTC
many	TRBV11-2	TRBJ1-1	NA	CASSPVREANTEAFF	TGTGCCAGCAGCCCTGTACGGGAAGCGAACACTGAAGCTTTCTTT
once	TRBV20-1	TRBJ2-7	TRBD2	CSARAGLGALGRYF	TGCAGTGCTAGAGCGGGACTAGGTGCTCTAGGCAGGTACTTC
many	TRBV6-1	TRBJ1-2	TRBD1	CASSGQGALGYTF	TGTGCCAGCAGTGGACAGGGGGCGTTGGGCTACACCTTC
many	TRBV10-1	TRBJ1-2	NA	CASSESISSGYTF	TGCGCCAGCAGTGAGTCGATCTCAAGTGGCTACACCTTC
many	TRBV11-2	TRBJ2-5	NA	CASSFPQLGETQYF	TGTGCCAGCAGCTTTCCGCAACTAGGAGAGACCCAGTACTTC
NA	TRBV28	TRBJ2-2	NA	CASSLRQSRAGTGELFF	TGTGCCAGCAGTTTACGGCAATCCCGAGCGGGCACCGGGGAGCTGTTTTTT
many	TRBV28	TRBJ1-5	NA	CASSLQTGLRNQPQHF	TGTGCCAGCAGTCTCCAGACAGGATTGCGCAATCAGCCCCAGCATTTT
many	TRBV12-3/TRBV12-4	TRBJ1-5	TRBD1	CASRQTGSSNQPQHF	TGTGCCAGCAGACAGACAGGGTCTAGCAATCAGCCCCAGCATTTT
NA	TRBV12-3/TRBV12-4	TRBJ1-1	NA	CASSLISGYTEAFF	TGTGCCAGCAGTTTGATCTCGGGGTACACTGAAGCTTTCTTT
many	TRBV28	TRBJ1-1	NA	CASRPLGGLGTEAFF	TGTGCCAGCAGACCCTTGGGGGGGCTGGGCACTGAAGCTTTCTTT
once	TRBV11-2	TRBJ2-7	TRBD2	CASSLTSGRREQYF	TGTGCCAGCAGCTTAACTAGCGGGAGAAGGGAGCAGTACTTC
few	TRBV12-3/TRBV12-4	TRBJ2-5	TRBD2	CASSRRLAGDSETQYF	TGTGCCAGCAGTCGACGACTAGCGGGAGATTCTGAGACCCAGTACTTC
NA	TRBV25-1	TRBJ1-5	NA	CASSESGRRQPQHF	TGTGCCAGCAGTGAATCCGGGCGCCGTCAGCCCCAGCATTTT
few	TRBV18	TRBJ1-6	TRBD1	CASSPDRGTDSPLHF	TGTGCCAGCTCACCGGACAGGGGGACGGATTCACCCCTCCACTTT
many	TRBV6-1	TRBJ1-1	TRBD1	CATVIPRTGVTEAFF	TGTGCCACCGTAATCCCCCGGACAGGGGTCACTGAAGCTTTCTTT
many	TRBV14	TRBJ1-2	NA	CASSQDRGWNGYTF	TGTGCCAGCAGCCAAGATAGGGGATGGAATGGCTACACCTTC
NA	TRBV7-8	TRBJ1-5	TRBD1	CASSGRQGAQPQHF	TGTGCCAGTAGTGGTCGACAGGGGGCTCAGCCCCAGCATTTT
many	TRBV2	TRBJ1-6	TRBD1	CASSDRTGGSPLHF	TGTGCCAGCAGTGACAGGACAGGGGGCTCACCCCTCCACTTT
NA	TRBV6-2/TRBV6-3	TRBJ2-1	NA	CASSHMAIYNEQFF	TGTGCCAGCAGCCACATGGCGATTTACAATGAGCAGTTCTTC
many	TRBV5-1	TRBJ1-2	NA	CASSMDSYGYTF	TGCGCCAGCAGCATGGACAGCTATGGCTACACCTTC
few	TRBV27	TRBJ1-5	NA	CASSKWDGSQPQHF	TGTGCCAGCAGTAAATGGGACGGGAGTCAGCCCCAGCATTTT
many	TRBV12-3/TRBV12-4	TRBJ1-2	TRBD1	CASTQVARGYGYTF	TGTGCCAGCACCCAGGTTGCCAGGGGGTACGGCTACACCTTC
many	TRBV10-3	TRBJ1-2	TRBD1	CAIRPSGTGANYGYTF	TGTGCCATCAGACCTTCCGGGACAGGGGCTAACTATGGCTACACCTTC
NA	TRBV28	TRBJ2-7	NA	CASSLSWAGLTYEQYF	TGTGCCAGCAGCCTATCATGGGCCGGACTGACCTACGAGCAGTACTTC
many	TRBV29-1	TRBJ1-2	TRBD1	CSVEDDGYRGRYGYTF	TGCAGCGTTGAAGATGACGGGTACAGGGGGCGATACGGCTACACCTTC
many	TRBV15	TRBJ1-1	NA	CATSRDYWGMNTEAFF	TGTGCCACCAGCAGAGATTATTGGGGAATGAACACTGAAGCTTTCTTT
many	TRBV2	TRBJ1-6	TRBD1	CARKPGQGEASPLHF	TGTGCCAGAAAACCGGGACAGGGGGAAGCTTCACCCCTCCACTTT
NA	TRBV6-1	TRBJ1-5	TRBD1	CASSGTGFIGQPQHF	TGTGCCAGCAGTGGGACAGGGTTTATTGGTCAGCCCCAGCATTTT
many	TRBV13	TRBJ2-5	NA	CASSPPVPQETQYF	TGTGCCAGCAGCCCTCCCGTTCCTCAAGAGACCCAGTACTTC
NA	TRBV28	TRBJ1-5	NA	CASSSYREPRNQPQHF	TGTGCCAGCAGCTCCTACAGGGAGCCTCGCAATCAGCCCCAGCATTTT
many	TRBV11-1	TRBJ2-7	TRBD2	CASIPQGLAGLNEQYF	TGTGCCAGCATCCCACAGGGACTAGCGGGGCTCAACGAGCAGTACTTC
few	TRBV12-3/TRBV12-4	TRBJ2-2	TRBD1	CASRTRQGTGELFF	TGTGCCAGCAGAACTCGACAGGGTACCGGGGAGCTGTTTTTT
few	TRBV6-5	TRBJ2-5	NA	CASSYSTDRGETQYF	TGTGCCAGCAGTTACTCCACGGACCGTGGCGAGACCCAGTACTTC
NA	TRBV9	TRBJ2-7	TRBD2	CASSVGSSGSYEQYF	TGTGCCAGCAGCGTAGGATCTAGCGGGAGCTACGAGCAGTACTTC
many	TRBV7-6	TRBJ2-7	NA	CASSSTPGDEQYF	TGTGCCAGCAGCTCCACCCCGGGGGACGAGCAGTACTTC
NA	TRBV5-6	TRBJ2-2	NA	CASRLGQGSNTGELFF	TGTGCCAGCAGGTTGGGGCAGGGGAGCAACACCGGGGAGCTGTTTTTT
NA	TRBV12-3/TRBV12-4	TRBJ1-3	TRBD1	CASSSTGSNTIYF	TGTGCCAGCAGCTCGACAGGGAGTAACACCATATATTTT
many	TRBV6-1	TRBJ1-2	NA	CASSVRPVYGYTF	TGTGCCAGCAGTGTGAGGCCGGTATATGGCTACACCTTC
NA	TRBV28	TRBJ2-5	NA	CASTPAVGRETQYF	TGTGCCAGCACCCCAGCCGTAGGGAGAGAGACCCAGTACTTC
NA	TRBV28	TRBJ1-2	NA	CASLKGGEGYTF	TGTGCCAGCCTTAAGGGAGGAGAAGGCTACACCTTC
many	TRBV11-2	TRBJ1-1	NA	CASSLTDNTEAFF	TGTGCCAGCAGCTTGACGGATAACACTGAAGCTTTCTTT
NA	TRBV12-3/TRBV12-4	TRBJ2-7	NA	CASSYMTNRPYEQYF	TGTGCCAGCAGCTATATGACCAACAGGCCCTACGAGCAGTACTTC
few	TRBV5-4	TRBJ1-1	NA	CASSTRQKTNTEAFF	TGTGCCAGCAGCACCCGCCAGAAAACTAACACTGAAGCTTTCTTT
many	TRBV28	TRBJ2-7	TRBD1	CASSFWDRGRPYEQYF	TGTGCCAGCAGTTTCTGGGACAGGGGGCGCCCCTACGAGCAGTACTTC
NA	TRBV7-9	TRBJ1-1	NA	CASSLLGFLNTEAFF	TGTGCCAGCAGCTTACTTGGGTTTCTGAACACTGAAGCTTTCTTT